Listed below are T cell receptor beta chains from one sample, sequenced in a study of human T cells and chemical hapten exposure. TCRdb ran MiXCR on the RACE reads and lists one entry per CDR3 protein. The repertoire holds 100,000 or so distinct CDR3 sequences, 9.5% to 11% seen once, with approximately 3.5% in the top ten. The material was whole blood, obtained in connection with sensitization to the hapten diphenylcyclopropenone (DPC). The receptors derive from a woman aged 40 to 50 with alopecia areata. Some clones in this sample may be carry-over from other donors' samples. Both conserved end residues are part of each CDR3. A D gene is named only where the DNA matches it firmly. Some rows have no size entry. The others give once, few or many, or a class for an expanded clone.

CDR3 DNA: TGTGCCAGCAGCTCAACGGGGTCAGCCGGGGAAAAACTGTTTTTT
CDR3 protein: CASSSTGSAGEKLFF
D gene: -
J gene: TRBJ1-4
clone size: few
V gene: TRBV7-3

CDR3 DNA: TGTGCCAGCAGTTTACTCACGGGTGGAAACACCATATATTTT
CDR3 protein: CASSLLTGGNTIYF
D gene: -
J gene: TRBJ1-3
clone size: few
V gene: TRBV12-3/TRBV12-4

CDR3 DNA: TGCGCCAGCAGCCAAGATTGGGGCGACCCCAGCACAGATACGCAGTATTTT
CDR3 protein: CASSQDWGDPSTDTQYF
D gene: -
J gene: TRBJ2-3
clone size: many
V gene: TRBV4-3

CDR3 DNA: TGTGCCAGCAGTGAAGTCGCCAGCCTCACTGAAGCTTTCTTT
CDR3 protein: CASSEVASLTEAFF
D gene: -
J gene: TRBJ1-1
clone size: -
V gene: TRBV2

CDR3 DNA: TGTGCCAGCAGCTTGTACCTGGGTGGCAATCAGCCCCAGCATTTT
CDR3 protein: CASSLYLGGNQPQHF
D gene: -
J gene: TRBJ1-5
clone size: few
V gene: TRBV11-2

CDR3 DNA: TGTGCCAGCAGTTACTTATCTGGAAGCCTAGAAGCTTTCTTT
CDR3 protein: CASSYLSGSLEAFF
D gene: -
J gene: TRBJ1-1
clone size: many
V gene: TRBV6-6

CDR3 DNA: TGTGCCAGCAGCTTAAAAGAGACCCAGTACTTC
CDR3 protein: CASSLKETQYF
D gene: -
J gene: TRBJ2-5
clone size: many
V gene: TRBV7-2

CDR3 DNA: TGTGCCAGCAGTTGGCGGGGACACGAATACAATGAGCAGTTCTTC
CDR3 protein: CASSWRGHEYNEQFF
D gene: -
J gene: TRBJ2-1
clone size: many
V gene: TRBV6-2/TRBV6-3

CDR3 DNA: TGTGCCATCCGTGGGGGCGGGGATACGCAGTATTTT
CDR3 protein: CAIRGGGDTQYF
D gene: -
J gene: TRBJ2-3
clone size: many
V gene: TRBV10-3

CDR3 DNA: TGTGCCAGCAGTTACAAAGGGGGCAATCAGCCCCAGCATTTT
CDR3 protein: CASSYKGGNQPQHF
D gene: -
J gene: TRBJ1-5
clone size: few
V gene: TRBV6-2/TRBV6-3

CDR3 DNA: TGTGCCAGCAGTGGAACGAGGACTAGCGGGAGTGAAACCGGGGAGCTGTTTTTT
CDR3 protein: CASSGTRTSGSETGELFF
D gene: TRBD2
J gene: TRBJ2-2
clone size: many
V gene: TRBV6-2/TRBV6-3

CDR3 DNA: TGTGCCAGCCTTACGTTACAGGGCACCTATGGCTACACCTTC
CDR3 protein: CASLTLQGTYGYTF
D gene: -
J gene: TRBJ1-2
clone size: many
V gene: TRBV6-6

CDR3 DNA: TGTGCCAGCAGTTTAAAGGGGGCCTCGGAGCAGTACTTC
CDR3 protein: CASSLKGASEQYF
D gene: TRBD1
J gene: TRBJ2-7
clone size: few
V gene: TRBV12-3/TRBV12-4

CDR3 DNA: TGTGCCAGCAGTTCAACGGGGCAGAAGAACACTGAAGCTTTCTTT
CDR3 protein: CASSSTGQKNTEAFF
D gene: -
J gene: TRBJ1-1
clone size: few
V gene: TRBV6-5

CDR3 DNA: TGTGCCAGCAGCTTAGACGGGAGGGCCGGGCTGTTTTTT
CDR3 protein: CASSLDGRAGLFF
D gene: TRBD2
J gene: TRBJ2-2
clone size: few
V gene: TRBV7-2

CDR3 DNA: TGCAGCGTTGAGGGACAGGGGCTTTGGGAGCAGTACTTC
CDR3 protein: CSVEGQGLWEQYF
D gene: TRBD1
J gene: TRBJ2-7
clone size: many
V gene: TRBV29-1

CDR3 DNA: TGCGCCAGCGACAGGGAATACAGAGAGACCCAGTACTTC
CDR3 protein: CASDREYRETQYF
D gene: TRBD1
J gene: TRBJ2-5
clone size: many
V gene: TRBV5-1

CDR3 DNA: TGTGCCAGCAGCTTAGAACGGTCTGAAGCTTTCTTT
CDR3 protein: CASSLERSEAFF
D gene: -
J gene: TRBJ1-1
clone size: -
V gene: TRBV7-9

CDR3 DNA: TGTGCCAGCAGTGAAGGGACAGCCTCCAATGAGCAGTTCTTC
CDR3 protein: CASSEGTASNEQFF
D gene: TRBD1
J gene: TRBJ2-1
clone size: medium-sized
V gene: TRBV6-4

CDR3 DNA: TGTGCCAGTAGTATGAGACAGGGGTCCTACGAGCAGTACTTC
CDR3 protein: CASSMRQGSYEQYF
D gene: TRBD1
J gene: TRBJ2-7
clone size: few
V gene: TRBV19

CDR3 DNA: TGTGCCAGCAGCTTTTCAGGGCGGACCTACGAGCAGTACTTC
CDR3 protein: CASSFSGRTYEQYF
D gene: -
J gene: TRBJ2-7
clone size: -
V gene: TRBV7-2

CDR3 DNA: TGCAGCGTTGACGGCGGGAGCCAAGAGACCCAGTACTTC
CDR3 protein: CSVDGGSQETQYF
D gene: TRBD2
J gene: TRBJ2-5
clone size: few
V gene: TRBV29-1

CDR3 DNA: TGTGCCAGCAGTTACCCACCTGGACGGCCGGGTGGCTATGGCTACACCTTC
CDR3 protein: CASSYPPGRPGGYGYTF
D gene: -
J gene: TRBJ1-2
clone size: few
V gene: TRBV6-5

CDR3 DNA: TGTGCCAGCAGCCGCCGGACGGGCGAGTACGAGCAGTACTTC
CDR3 protein: CASSRRTGEYEQYF
D gene: -
J gene: TRBJ2-7
clone size: many
V gene: TRBV4-2

CDR3 DNA: TGTGCCAGCAGCTTTGGCCCCGGGGCCTCCCCATTAAACTATGGCTACACCTTC
CDR3 protein: CASSFGPGASPLNYGYTF
D gene: -
J gene: TRBJ1-2
clone size: -
V gene: TRBV7-9

CDR3 DNA: TGTGCCAGCAGTGAATATCAGAAGGAGCAGTTCTTC
CDR3 protein: CASSEYQKEQFF
D gene: -
J gene: TRBJ2-1
clone size: few
V gene: TRBV25-1

CDR3 DNA: TGTGCCACCAGTTCAGGTTTGGAGGAACAAGGAGCTTTCTTT
CDR3 protein: CATSSGLEEQGAFF
D gene: -
J gene: TRBJ1-1
clone size: many
V gene: TRBV24-1

CDR3 DNA: TGTGCCAGCAGTGAGTACACCACAAACACTGAAGCTTTCTTT
CDR3 protein: CASSEYTTNTEAFF
D gene: -
J gene: TRBJ1-1
clone size: few
V gene: TRBV2

CDR3 DNA: TGCGCCAACACGGGACAGTCCACTAACATTCAGTACTTC
CDR3 protein: CANTGQSTNIQYF
D gene: TRBD1
J gene: TRBJ2-4
clone size: -
V gene: TRBV23-1